These 6 T cell receptor beta chains originate from one sample sequenced in a study of regulatory T cells in long-lasting Graves disease. Time point specified: newly diagnosed GD, antithyroid drugs for less than 3 months. Making the TCR library involved RNA that had been extracted from PBMCs. With iRepertoire HTBI primers and Arm-PCR of CDR3 regions, TCR beta libraries were built. MiXCR was run by TCRdb on the multiplex PCR reads, yielding one entry per CDR3 protein. The data contain some 560,000 distinct CDR3 sequences, roughly 16% of them singletons. In addition, the sample was reused for a study of T cells in Graves' hyperthyroidism and ophthalmopathy.

The sequencing used peripheral blood mononuclear cells (PBMCs), collected at new diagnosis, from a patient treated with antithyroid drugs. The receptors derive from a woman between 40 and 65 years old with Graves disease.

This clonotype was counted ten times or more. CDR3 sequence (DNA): TGTGCCAGCAGTCTCAATCGACGGACCGGGGAAGCTTTCTTT. It codes for CASSLNRRTGEAFF. The chain joins TRBV28 to TRBJ1-1; D not certain. Germline CDR1 is MDHEN and CDR2 is SYDVKM. V gave up 5 bases and J gave up 8 bases, with 18 bases separating them. The CDR3 length is 14 residues.

Only a few counts were recorded for this clonotype. The chain couples TRBV10-3 to TRBJ2-2, with 7 bases aligning to TRBD1. The CDR3 is 15 residues long. Germline V gene sequence: CDR1 ENHRY, CDR2 SYGVKD. The ends lost 6 bases at V and 4 bases at J; junction bases unmatched: 8. The CDR3 sequence: CAISLGQDRTGELFF. The CDR3 region has the DNA TGTGCCATCAGCCTCGGACAGGACCGCACCGGGGAGCTGTTTTTT.

There are a few counts of this clonotype. The CDR3 is CASSPSRPETTYEQYF. CDR3 in DNA: TGTGCCAGCTCACCAAGTCGCCCGGAGACAACCTACGAGCAGTACTTC. The rearrangement links TRBV18 to TRBJ2-7; D is ambiguous. Trimming took 2 bases from V and 2 from J, leaving 16 bases between them. Germline V gene data show CDR1 as KGHSH and CDR2 as LQKENI. The CDR3 has 16 residues.

This clonotype was detected many times. The chain recombines TRBV12-3 or TRBV12-4 with TRBJ1-1, with a possible D match to TRBD1 (6 bases). With 6 bases removed from V and 1 base from J, the gap between germline ends came to 12 bases. The CDR3 has 14 residues. Here the CDR3 DNA reads TGTGCCAGCAGAAGGACAGAACAGAACACTGAAGCTTTCTTT. It encodes CASRRTEQNTEAFF.

This clonotype was found a few times. The rearrangement uses TRBV12-3 or TRBV12-4 and TRBJ1-5; D is unclear. This CDR3 contains 15 residues. V was pared by 3 bases and J by 2 bases, with 11 bases between. The CDR3 here is CASSFGGFGNQPQHF. CDR3 coding DNA: TGTGCCAGCAGTTTCGGAGGGTTCGGCAATCAGCCCCAGCATTTT.

This clonotype has only one observation. A much larger clone differs by one base, so this may be a read error. V and J are TRBV6-5 and TRBJ2-2; D is possibly TRBD1 (6 bases). Germline V gene sequence: CDR1 MNHEY, CDR2 SVGAGI. The CDR3 spans 15 residues. As DNA, the CDR3 is TGTGCCAGCAGTTTGCAGGGTTTTACATTAGGGGGGCTGTTTTTT. Protein product: CASSLQGFTLGGLFF.